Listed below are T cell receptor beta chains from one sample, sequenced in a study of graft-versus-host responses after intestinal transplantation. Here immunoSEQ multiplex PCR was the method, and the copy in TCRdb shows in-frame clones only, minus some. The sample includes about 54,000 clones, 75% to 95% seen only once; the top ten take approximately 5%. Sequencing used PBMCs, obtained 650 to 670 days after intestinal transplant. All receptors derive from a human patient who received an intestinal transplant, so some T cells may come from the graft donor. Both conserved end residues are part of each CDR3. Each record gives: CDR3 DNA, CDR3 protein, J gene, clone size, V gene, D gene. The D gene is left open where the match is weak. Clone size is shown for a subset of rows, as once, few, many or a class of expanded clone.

CDR3 DNA: TGTGCCAGTAGTCTGACAGAAACGAACACCGGGGAGCTGTTTTTT
CDR3 protein: CASSLTETNTGELFF
J gene: TRBJ2-2
clone size: .
V gene: TRBV19
D gene: .

CDR3 DNA: TGTGCTAGTGGTTTGGTGGGGGGATTGGTCTACGAGCAGTACTTC
CDR3 protein: CASGLVGGLVYEQYF
J gene: TRBJ2-7
clone size: .
V gene: TRBV12-5
D gene: .

CDR3 DNA: TGCGCCAGCAGGGCGAACACTGAAGCTTTCTTT
CDR3 protein: CASRANTEAFF
J gene: TRBJ1-1
clone size: few
V gene: TRBV4-1
D gene: .

CDR3 DNA: TGCGCCAGCAGCCAAGTCGGGACAGGGGTTCACACCGGGGAGCTGTTTTTT
CDR3 protein: CASSQVGTGVHTGELFF
J gene: TRBJ2-2
clone size: .
V gene: TRBV4-1
D gene: TRBD1

CDR3 DNA: TGTGCCAGCAGTTACTTGAGACAGGGGGCCCCCCTCCACTTT
CDR3 protein: CASSYLRQGAPLHF
J gene: TRBJ1-6
clone size: .
V gene: TRBV6-6
D gene: TRBD1

CDR3 DNA: TGTGCCAGCAGTGAGGACAGGGGCTATAACATTCAGTACTTC
CDR3 protein: CASSEDRGYNIQYF
J gene: TRBJ2-4
clone size: .
V gene: TRBV2
D gene: TRBD1

CDR3 DNA: TGCGCCAGCAGTGAAACTCCCGGACTAGCGGGGGGCTCCAACAATGAGCAGTTCTTC
CDR3 protein: CASSETPGLAGGSNNEQFF
J gene: TRBJ2-1
clone size: .
V gene: TRBV10-1
D gene: TRBD2

CDR3 DNA: TGTGCCAGCCCTAACCAGGGGGAACAGGGTCCTTTTAGCAATCAGCCCCAGCATTTT
CDR3 protein: CASPNQGEQGPFSNQPQHF
J gene: TRBJ1-5
clone size: .
V gene: TRBV18
D gene: TRBD1

CDR3 DNA: TGTGCCAGCAGGGATGTCGGGACAGGGGGCAAGGGCTACACCTTC
CDR3 protein: CASRDVGTGGKGYTF
J gene: TRBJ1-2
clone size: .
V gene: TRBV27
D gene: TRBD1

CDR3 DNA: TGTGCCAGCAGCTTAGATCTCAATTCCCTTGAAGCTTTCTTT
CDR3 protein: CASSLDLNSLEAFF
J gene: TRBJ1-1
clone size: .
V gene: TRBV11-3
D gene: .

CDR3 DNA: TGTGCCAGCAGACGGGGCACGAGCTATGGCTACACCTTC
CDR3 protein: CASRRGTSYGYTF
J gene: TRBJ1-2
clone size: .
V gene: TRBV6-1
D gene: .

CDR3 DNA: TGTGCCAGCAGCCAACAGGGATTCAATGAGCAGTTCTTC
CDR3 protein: CASSQQGFNEQFF
J gene: TRBJ2-1
clone size: .
V gene: TRBV7-7
D gene: .

CDR3 DNA: TGTGCCAGCAGCGCACGGGACAGCGCTTATGGCTACACCTTC
CDR3 protein: CASSARDSAYGYTF
J gene: TRBJ1-2
clone size: .
V gene: TRBV7-9
D gene: TRBD1

CDR3 DNA: TGTGCCAGCACTAGACTAGCCCGACAGGGGAATGAGCAGTTCTTC
CDR3 protein: CASTRLARQGNEQFF
J gene: TRBJ2-1
clone size: .
V gene: TRBV11-3
D gene: .

CDR3 DNA: TGCGCCAGCAGCCAAGTAAACTTCGGGGACGCAGATACGCAGTATTTT
CDR3 protein: CASSQVNFGDADTQYF
J gene: TRBJ2-3
clone size: .
V gene: TRBV4-1
D gene: .

CDR3 DNA: TGTGCCAGCTCACCGGGACAGGGAGGCGAGCAGTACTTC
CDR3 protein: CASSPGQGGEQYF
J gene: TRBJ2-7
clone size: .
V gene: TRBV18
D gene: TRBD1

CDR3 DNA: TGCAGCGTGGGGGGGCTCTTGAACACTGAAGCTTTCTTT
CDR3 protein: CSVGGLLNTEAFF
J gene: TRBJ1-1
clone size: .
V gene: TRBV29-1
D gene: .

CDR3 DNA: TGTGCCAGCTCACCCTCAACAACTGGGGTAAATTCACCCCTCCACTTT
CDR3 protein: CASSPSTTGVNSPLHF
J gene: TRBJ1-6
clone size: .
V gene: TRBV18
D gene: .

CDR3 DNA: TGTGCCAGTAGTAAGATACAGGGTTTGGGGTACGAGCAGTACTTC
CDR3 protein: CASSKIQGLGYEQYF
J gene: TRBJ2-7
clone size: .
V gene: TRBV19
D gene: .

CDR3 DNA: TGTGCCATCGCATCAGATAGCAATCAGCCCCAGCATTTT
CDR3 protein: CAIASDSNQPQHF
J gene: TRBJ1-5
clone size: .
V gene: TRBV10-3
D gene: .

CDR3 DNA: TGTGCCAGCGGGGATTGGAACACTGAAGCTTTCTTT
CDR3 protein: CASGDWNTEAFF
J gene: TRBJ1-1
clone size: .
V gene: TRBV6-5
D gene: .

CDR3 DNA: TGTGCCAGCAGCTTAGTTGGTTCCAGGGGGATGTATTGTGGCTACACCTTC
CDR3 protein: CASSLVGSRGMYCGYTF
J gene: TRBJ1-2
clone size: .
V gene: TRBV7-9
D gene: TRBD1

CDR3 DNA: TGTGCCATCAGTGAGTCGGTCAAGGGGCCCCTCCACTTT
CDR3 protein: CAISESVKGPLHF
J gene: TRBJ1-6
clone size: few
V gene: TRBV10-3
D gene: .

CDR3 DNA: TGTGCCTGGAATCTCCAGGGGAGGGGCGAGCAGTACTTC
CDR3 protein: CAWNLQGRGEQYF
J gene: TRBJ2-7
clone size: .
V gene: TRBV30
D gene: .

CDR3 DNA: TGTGCCAGCAGCTTAACCGGGACTGGAATCGGGACCCAGTACTTC
CDR3 protein: CASSLTGTGIGTQYF
J gene: TRBJ2-5
clone size: .
V gene: TRBV5-4
D gene: .

CDR3 DNA: TGTGCCAGCAGCCCCGATTTTAACACCATATATTTT
CDR3 protein: CASSPDFNTIYF
J gene: TRBJ1-3
clone size: .
V gene: TRBV5-3
D gene: .

CDR3 DNA: TGCGCCAGCAGCCAAGGGAGAGGCTACACCTTC
CDR3 protein: CASSQGRGYTF
J gene: TRBJ1-2
clone size: once
V gene: TRBV4-3
D gene: .

CDR3 DNA: TGTGCCAGCAGCGCTAGCGTCCTAGATACGCAGTATTTT
CDR3 protein: CASSASVLDTQYF
J gene: TRBJ2-3
clone size: .
V gene: TRBV7-2
D gene: .

CDR3 DNA: TGTGCCATCAGAAGGGACAGGAGCTCTGGAAACACCATATATTTT
CDR3 protein: CAIRRDRSSGNTIYF
J gene: TRBJ1-3
clone size: .
V gene: TRBV10-3
D gene: TRBD1

CDR3 DNA: TGTGCCGGGCAGGGATCTCACACTGAAGCTTTCTTT
CDR3 protein: CAGQGSHTEAFF
J gene: TRBJ1-1
clone size: few
V gene: TRBV6-1
D gene: .

CDR3 DNA: TGTGCCACCGATCAGGGGCTTGGGCTGACTGAAGCTTTCTTT
CDR3 protein: CATDQGLGLTEAFF
J gene: TRBJ1-1
clone size: .
V gene: TRBV6-1
D gene: .

CDR3 DNA: TGTGCCAGCAGCTCCCCGGGTCGGGAGCATCGGGAAAAACTGTTTTTT
CDR3 protein: CASSSPGREHREKLFF
J gene: TRBJ1-4
clone size: .
V gene: TRBV7-9
D gene: .

CDR3 DNA: TGTGCCAGCAGCCAAGGGACTGACTACGAGCAGTACTTC
CDR3 protein: CASSQGTDYEQYF
J gene: TRBJ2-7
clone size: .
V gene: TRBV7-9
D gene: .

CDR3 DNA: TGTGCCAGCAGCCTAAGGGCTGCAACTAATGAAAAACTGTTTTTT
CDR3 protein: CASSLRAATNEKLFF
J gene: TRBJ1-4
clone size: .
V gene: TRBV9
D gene: .

CDR3 DNA: TGCGCCAGCGTTCCGGGCCCAGAGCGCCAAGAGACCCAGTACTTC
CDR3 protein: CASVPGPERQETQYF
J gene: TRBJ2-5
clone size: .
V gene: TRBV5-1
D gene: .

CDR3 DNA: TGTGCCAGCAGCTTAGAAGGGCAGGGAAGAGATACGCAGTATTTT
CDR3 protein: CASSLEGQGRDTQYF
J gene: TRBJ2-3
clone size: .
V gene: TRBV7-8
D gene: .

CDR3 DNA: TGTGCCAGCAGCTTAGATAGGGCCGTCCCCATATACAATGAGCAGTTCTTC
CDR3 protein: CASSLDRAVPIYNEQFF
J gene: TRBJ2-1
clone size: .
V gene: TRBV7-9
D gene: .